These T cell receptor beta chains were read from a single sample in a study of blood T cell repertoires in COVID-19. Measured with immunoSEQ multiplex PCR; TCRdb has only the in-frame clones, and not every one. Here the sample spans 35,000 or so clones, 90% being singletons. The sample comprised peripheral blood. The receptors originated from a human donor in a cohort sampled during active COVID-19. Each CDR3 is given with its conserved first and last residue. The D gene is left open where the match is weak. Size is stated for part of the rows, as once, few or many counts, or as a class when the clone is expanded.

J gene,V gene,clone size,D gene,CDR3 protein,CDR3 DNA
TRBJ1-1,TRBV5-4,NA,TRBD1,CASASGTGVNTEAFF,TGTGCCAGCGCATCCGGGACAGGGGTGAACACTGAAGCTTTCTTT
TRBJ1-2,TRBV19,few,NA,CASSIEAQYVGYTF,TGTGCCAGTAGTATAGAGGCCCAGTATGTCGGCTACACCTTC
TRBJ2-3,TRBV19,NA,TRBD2,CASSRTSGRGTDTQYF,TGTGCCAGTAGCCGGACTAGCGGGAGGGGCACAGATACGCAGTATTTT
TRBJ2-2,TRBV28,NA,NA,CASCEGTGELFF,TGTGCCAGTTGTGAGGGCACCGGGGAGCTGTTTTTT
TRBJ1-2,TRBV6-2/TRBV6-3,NA,NA,CASSYGGYGYTF,TGTGCCAGCAGTTACGGAGGGTATGGCTACACCTTC
TRBJ2-5,TRBV19,NA,TRBD1,CASSIGTGTRETQYF,TGTGCCAGTAGTATCGGGACAGGTACAAGAGAGACCCAGTACTTC
TRBJ1-5,TRBV30,NA,TRBD1,CAWGQTGGNQPQHF,TGTGCCTGGGGGCAAACAGGGGGCAATCAGCCCCAGCATTTT
TRBJ2-2,TRBV7-9,NA,TRBD2,CATRGEAGTGELFF,TGTGCCACCCGGGGGGAGGCCGGCACCGGGGAGCTGTTTTTT
TRBJ2-3,TRBV6-5,NA,TRBD2,CASSKRLAGKDTQYF,TGTGCCAGCAGTAAACGACTAGCGGGAAAAGATACGCAGTATTTT
TRBJ2-7,TRBV5-4,NA,NA,CASSVGQVGEQYF,TGTGCCAGCAGCGTGGGACAAGTGGGCGAGCAGTACTTC
TRBJ1-3,TRBV3-1/TRBV3-2,once,NA,CASSQDSPGTGNTIYF,TGTGCCAGCAGCCAAGATAGCCCAGGGACTGGAAACACCATATATTTT
TRBJ2-2,TRBV28,NA,TRBD2,CASRPGLAGTGELFF,TGTGCCAGCAGACCGGGACTAGCGGGAACCGGGGAGCTGTTTTTT
TRBJ2-3,TRBV5-5,NA,NA,CASSLADTNTQYF,TGTGCCAGCAGCTTGGCCGATACTAATACGCAGTATTTT
TRBJ2-2,TRBV19,NA,NA,CASGFTSKVGTGELFF,TGTGCCAGCGGGTTTACTAGCAAAGTGGGCACCGGGGAGCTGTTTTTT
TRBJ2-7,TRBV21-1,NA,NA,CASSPRVAGGSYEQYF,NA
TRBJ2-5,TRBV2,NA,NA,CASRRDSGETQYF,TGTGCCAGCCGAAGGGACTCGGGAGAGACCCAGTACTTC
TRBJ2-2,TRBV9,NA,TRBD2,CASSAETAGAGELFF,TGTGCCAGCAGCGCGGAGACAGCGGGAGCCGGGGAGCTGTTTTTT
TRBJ2-7,TRBV5-1,few,NA,CASRDYYEQYF,TGCGCCAGCAGGGACTACTACGAGCAGTACTTC
TRBJ1-1,TRBV19,NA,NA,CASSRGGRGEAFF,TGTGCCAGTAGTAGGGGGGGCAGGGGCGAAGCTTTCTTT
TRBJ2-7,TRBV7-2,NA,TRBD2,CASSRIGPGGSSYEQYF,TGTGCCAGCAGCCGCATAGGTCCCGGGGGGAGCTCCTACGAGCAGTACTTC
TRBJ2-2,TRBV5-1,NA,NA,CASSRGGPSEGTGELFF,TGCGCCAGCAGCCGCGGAGGGCCGTCAGAGGGCACCGGGGAGCTGTTTTTT
TRBJ1-1,TRBV5-4,NA,TRBD1,CASKLGTANTEAFF,TGTGCCAGCAAACTTGGGACAGCGAACACTGAAGCTTTCTTT
TRBJ2-2,TRBV27,few,TRBD1,CASSPRQGGGELFF,TGTGCCAGCAGTCCGAGACAGGGTGGCGGGGAGCTGTTTTTT
TRBJ2-2,TRBV5-1,NA,TRBD1,CASSLGTGGSTGELFF,TGCGCCAGCAGCTTAGGGACAGGGGGGTCAACCGGGGAGCTGTTTTTT
TRBJ2-1,TRBV11-2,NA,TRBD2,CASSSPGWTSGELWGQFF,TGTGCCAGCAGCTCCCCGGGATGGACTAGCGGGGAACTGTGGGGGCAGTTCTTC
TRBJ2-1,TRBV7-3,once,TRBD2,CASSFGTSGSAAEQFF,TGTGCCAGCAGCTTTGGGACTAGCGGGAGTGCCGCTGAGCAGTTCTTC
TRBJ2-1,TRBV12-3/TRBV12-4,once,NA,CASTSSYNEQFF,TGTGCCAGTACTAGCTCCTACAATGAGCAGTTCTTC
TRBJ2-3,TRBV9,NA,NA,CASSVGTPRGTDTQYF,TGTGCCAGCAGCGTAGGGACTCCCCGAGGCACAGATACGCAGTATTTT
TRBJ2-7,TRBV28,NA,NA,CASRPGTLSEQYF,TGTGCCAGCAGACCCGGGACTTTATCCGAGCAGTACTTC
TRBJ1-6,TRBV5-1,NA,NA,CASSVGTRDNSPLHF,TGCGCCAGCAGCGTCGGGACACGGGATAATTCACCCCTCCACTTT
TRBJ2-1,TRBV19,NA,TRBD2,CASRSSGRAPANEQFF,TGTGCCAGTAGATCTAGCGGGAGGGCCCCGGCCAATGAGCAGTTCTTC
TRBJ1-1,TRBV6-6,NA,NA,CASSSVENTEAFF,TGTGCCAGCAGTTCGGTAGAGAACACTGAAGCTTTCTTT
TRBJ2-5,TRBV19,few,TRBD2,CASRRTSGGQETQYF,TGTGCCAGTAGACGGACTAGCGGGGGTCAAGAGACCCAGTACTTC
TRBJ2-1,TRBV24-1,NA,NA,CATSDPSRLQGYEQFF,TGTGCCACCAGTGATCCCAGCCGACTACAGGGCTATGAGCAGTTCTTC
TRBJ2-1,TRBV11-2,NA,NA,CASSLSHNEQFF,TGTGCCAGCAGCTTATCACATAATGAGCAGTTCTTC
TRBJ1-1,TRBV5-4,NA,TRBD1,CASSLTRGAVTEAFF,TGTGCCAGCAGCTTAACCAGGGGGGCGGTCACTGAAGCTTTCTTT
TRBJ2-3,TRBV18,NA,NA,CASSPGRGARDTQYF,TGTGCCAGCTCACCGGGCCGGGGGGCAAGGGATACGCAGTATTTT
TRBJ2-7,TRBV6-5,NA,TRBD1,CASSYSQGAFYEQYF,TGTGCCAGCAGTTACTCTCAGGGGGCTTTCTACGAGCAGTACTTC
TRBJ2-5,TRBV9,NA,NA,CASSVFGETQYF,TGTGCCAGCAGCGTTTTCGGAGAGACCCAGTACTTC
TRBJ1-1,TRBV29-1,few,TRBD1,CSVKQGGTEAFF,TGCAGCGTCAAACAGGGGGGGACTGAAGCTTTCTTT